A selection of T cell receptor beta chains follows, all from one sample in a study of shared clonotypes between healthy human individuals. The repertoire was sequenced with immunoSEQ multiplex PCR; TCRdb's copy has only in-frame clones and lacks some. The table includes 450,000 to 500,000 clones, more than 65% detected once. Sequencing was carried out using PBMCs. The receptors were sampled from a middle-aged woman in good health. Some clones in this sample may be carry-over from other donors' samples. Each CDR3 is given with its conserved first and last residue. The order of the fields is V gene, clone size, D gene, J gene, CDR3 DNA, CDR3 protein. The D gene is left open where the match is weak. The size field is filled for only some rows; it gives once, few, many or a size class.

V: TRBV19; size: few; D: NA; J: TRBJ1-5; DNA: TGTGCCACTACCGGGACTCCGAACAATCAGCCCCAGCATTTT; CDR3: CATTGTPNNQPQHF
V: TRBV5-1; size: NA; D: TRBD2; J: TRBJ2-5; DNA: TGCGCCAGCAGCTTGGAGATAGCGGGAGGGGTGGAGACCCAGTACTTC; CDR3: CASSLEIAGGVETQYF
V: TRBV29-1; size: NA; D: NA; J: TRBJ2-2; DNA: TGCAGCGCAGAGCTACCCAGGGGTACGGGCACCGGGGAGCTGTTTTTT; CDR3: CSAELPRGTGTGELFF
V: TRBV15; size: NA; D: TRBD1; J: TRBJ2-3; DNA: TGTGCCACCAGCAGGACAGGGATAGGGACGCAGTATTTT; CDR3: CATSRTGIGTQYF
V: TRBV28; size: many; D: NA; J: TRBJ2-7; DNA: TGTGCCGGCGGACAGAGCTCCTACGAGCAGTACTTC; CDR3: CAGGQSSYEQYF
V: TRBV5-1; size: NA; D: TRBD1; J: TRBJ2-7; DNA: TGCGCCAGCAGCCTGACAGGGGGCTACGAGCAGTACTTC; CDR3: CASSLTGGYEQYF
V: TRBV6-4; size: NA; D: TRBD1; J: TRBJ1-1; DNA: TGTGCCAGCAGTGAGGGGACAGCGAACACTGAAGCTTTCTTT; CDR3: CASSEGTANTEAFF
V: TRBV7-3; size: few; D: NA; J: TRBJ2-2; DNA: TGTGCCAGCAGCCCGGTCCAACAGGGAGGCGGGGAGCTGTTTTTT; CDR3: CASSPVQQGGGELFF
V: TRBV5-1; size: few; D: NA; J: TRBJ1-1; DNA: TGCGCCAGCGTACAGGCCCCCGGGAACACTGAAGCTTTCTTT; CDR3: CASVQAPGNTEAFF
V: TRBV5-1; size: many; D: NA; J: TRBJ1-1; DNA: TGCGCCAGCAGCTTGGGGGCAGCAAACACTGAAGCTTTCTTT; CDR3: CASSLGAANTEAFF
V: TRBV5-8; size: NA; D: NA; J: TRBJ1-2; DNA: TGTGCCAGCAGCCCTCGACTGACGGCCGTCTATGGCTACACCTTC; CDR3: CASSPRLTAVYGYTF
V: TRBV7-8; size: NA; D: TRBD1; J: TRBJ1-1; DNA: TGTGCCAGCAGCTCACAGGGGGCCTCGAACACTGAAGCTTTCTTT; CDR3: CASSSQGASNTEAFF
V: TRBV7-8; size: NA; D: NA; J: TRBJ2-7; DNA: TGTGCCAGCAGCGTATTCGGGGCCAACTCCTACGAGCAGTACTTC; CDR3: CASSVFGANSYEQYF
V: TRBV18; size: NA; D: TRBD2; J: TRBJ2-7; DNA: TGTGCCAGCTCCCGCGGACTAGCGGGGATCTACGAGCAGTACTTC; CDR3: CASSRGLAGIYEQYF
V: TRBV9; size: once; D: NA; J: TRBJ2-2; DNA: TGTGCCAGCAGCGTGATCGGGTCAGACGGGGAGCTGTTTTTT; CDR3: CASSVIGSDGELFF
V: TRBV19; size: many; D: NA; J: TRBJ1-1; DNA: TGTGCCAGTAGTATGAGGGGGATGAACACTGAAGCTTTCTTT; CDR3: CASSMRGMNTEAFF
V: TRBV28; size: NA; D: TRBD1; J: TRBJ2-1; DNA: TGTGCCAGCAGTGATCCCGGGACAGGATATAATGAGCAGTTCTTC; CDR3: CASSDPGTGYNEQFF
V: TRBV10-3; size: NA; D: NA; J: TRBJ2-7; DNA: TGTGCCATCAATCTAGAGGGTAATGGGGAGCAGTACTTC; CDR3: CAINLEGNGEQYF
V: TRBV5-1; size: NA; D: NA; J: TRBJ1-4; DNA: TGCGCCAGCAGCTTAGGGCAGACTCAGATTAATGAAAAACTGTTTTTT; CDR3: CASSLGQTQINEKLFF
V: TRBV7-2; size: NA; D: TRBD1; J: TRBJ2-7; DNA: TGTGCCAGCAGCTTAACCGGGACAGGGGAGTACGAGCAGTACTTC; CDR3: CASSLTGTGEYEQYF
V: TRBV9; size: NA; D: NA; J: TRBJ2-4; DNA: TGTGCCAGCAGCGTAACCAGACCTAAAAACGTTCAGTACTTC; CDR3: CASSVTRPKNVQYF
V: TRBV6-1; size: NA; D: NA; J: TRBJ1-2; DNA: TGTGCCAGCAGGGACCACTATGGCTACACCTTC; CDR3: CASRDHYGYTF
V: TRBV5-1; size: NA; D: TRBD2; J: TRBJ2-7; DNA: TGCGCCAGCAGCCCCCGGGGACTAGCGGGAGATTTCTCCTACGAGCAGTACTTC; CDR3: CASSPRGLAGDFSYEQYF
V: TRBV7-7; size: NA; D: TRBD2; J: TRBJ2-7; DNA: TGTGCCAGCAGCGCCGGACGGGGGGAATACGAGCAGTACTTC; CDR3: CASSAGRGEYEQYF
V: TRBV11-2; size: NA; D: NA; J: TRBJ1-3; DNA: TGTGCCAGCTCACCCATGGACACCATATATTTT; CDR3: CASSPMDTIYF